This T cell receptor (beta chain) derives from a study of regulatory T cells in long-lasting Graves disease. Findings and caveats of the study: Lower TCR diversity characterized persistent Graves' patients relative to newly diagnosed patients.

TCR beta libraries were built with iRepertoire HTBI primers and Arm-PCR of CDR3 regions. MiXCR, run by TCRdb on the multiplex PCR reads, gives a single entry per CDR3 protein. The data show around 500,000 distinct CDR3 sequences, with about 14% seen just once and about 9.1% held by the top ten. Between the trimmed V and J ends, which lost 3 bases and 5 bases, there was a span of 5 bases. The germline V gene encodes CDR1 SGHDN and CDR2 FVKESK. This CDR3 has 12 residues. This clonotype was seen more than once but under ten times. The antigen is not known. As to time point: newly diagnosed GD, antithyroid drugs for less than 3 months. Generation of the TCR library employed RNA extracted from PBMCs. Under American Thyroid Association guidelines, Graves' disease was diagnosed. This same sample was also taken into another study, of T cells in Graves' hyperthyroidism and ophthalmopathy. Per that paper: The HTBI primer set served for first-round RT-PCR of the TCR CDR3.

The rearrangement uses TRBV14 and TRBJ2-4; D is undetermined. This TCR came from a man aged 25-40 years with Graves disease. Sample: peripheral blood mononuclear cells (PBMCs), taken at new diagnosis, from a patient treated with antithyroid drugs. In nucleotides, the CDR3 is TGTGCCAGCAGCCATATTCAAAACATTCAGTACTTC. It is translated as CASSHIQNIQYF.